Below, 29 T cell receptor beta chains from the same sample are listed, as sequenced in a study of T-cell memory formation after mild COVID-19. TCRdb redid the calling of the 5' RACE reads with MiXCR, one entry per CDR3 protein. The sample includes about 140,000 distinct CDR3 sequences, 14% to 15% of them seen just once. The sample taken for sequencing was PBMCs or a T cell subset sorted from them (not recorded which). Receptors originate from an adult woman who had mild COVID-19 (a few samples of this study predate the infection). Cell type and time point are not known.

This chain links TRBV12-3 or TRBV12-4 with TRBJ2-7; D might be TRBD1 or TRBD2, each matching 5 bases. Trimming pared 3 bases from V and 7 bases from J, leaving 13 bases between. This CDR3 comprises 13 residues. CDR3 DNA: TGTGCCAGCAGTTTCTCCGGGGCCGGTGAGCAGTACTTC. The encoded protein is CASSFSGAGEQYF.

This clonotype was picked up a small number of times. Here the CDR3 reads CASSQGSGSQYEQYF. The CDR3 DNA sequence: TGCGCCAGCAGCCAAGGTAGCGGGAGTCAGTACGAGCAGTACTTC. The rearrangement links TRBV4-3 to TRBJ2-7, with 9 bases lining up with TRBD2. Germline values: CDR1 LGHNA, CDR2 YSLEER. The CDR3 is 15 residues long. J gave up 4 bases and V 1 base, and 5 bases lay outside the gene matches.

The chain carries TRBV15 and TRBJ2-4; 8 bases map to TRBD1. The germline V gene encodes CDR1 LNHNV and CDR2 YYDKDF (reference sequence). The CDR3 spans 14 residues. With V trimmed by 3 bases and J by 6 bases, 4 bases remained unmatched. CDR3 sequence reads: CATSRGQELNIQYF. As DNA, the CDR3 is TGTGCCACCAGCAGGGGACAGGAATTAAACATTCAGTACTTC.

The rearrangement links TRBV27 to TRBJ2-7; TRBD1 aligns across 9 bases. The CDR3 contains 15 residues. After removal of 6 bases from V and 1 base from J, the junction contained 7 bases not matched to a gene. Germline CDR1 MNHEY, CDR2 SMNVEV (reference sequence). This chain's CDR3 is CASRPPGQGSYEQYF. CDR3 sequence (DNA): TGTGCCAGCAGGCCACCGGGACAGGGTTCCTACGAGCAGTACTTC.

This clonotype appeared a few times. V is TRBV7-9 and J is TRBJ2-1; 12 nucleotides line up with TRBD2. The CDR3 loop spans 16 amino acids. The V segment lost 5 bases and the J segment 9 bases; nucleotides outside the gene matches: 11. Germline assignment: CDR1 SEHNR and CDR2 FQNEAQ (reference sequence). CDR3: CASSPVTGLAGSEQFF. DNA of the CDR3: TGTGCCAGCAGCCCAGTGACGGGACTAGCGGGTTCTGAGCAGTTCTTC.

This clonotype has a handful of counts. The V and J genes are TRBV5-4 and TRBJ2-5; 8 nucleotides match TRBD2. V gave up 5 bases and J gave up 5 bases; unmatched junction bases: 14. From germline, CDR1 is SGHNT and CDR2 YYREEE (reference sequence). CDR3 size: 16 residues. CDR3 sequence: CASSPGGLVFGETQYF. CDR3 nucleotides: TGTGCCAGCAGTCCGGGGGGGCTCGTCTTCGGGGAGACCCAGTACTTC.

The chain links TRBV12-3 or TRBV12-4 to TRBJ1-1; no firm D call. The CDR3 loop spans 11 amino acids. Between the trimmed V and J ends, which lost 8 bases and 5 bases, there was a span of 9 bases. The CDR3 reads CASDRRTEAFF. The CDR3 DNA reads as TGTGCCAGCGATAGGCGGACTGAAGCTTTCTTT.

This clonotype was counted a few times. The chain employs TRBV7-9 and TRBJ1-1; 7 nucleotides align to TRBD1. The CDR3 is 13 residues long. Germline trimming cut 3 bases from V and 4 bases from J; bases unmatched to any gene: 2. Germline V CDR1 and CDR2: SEHNR, FQNEAQ (reference sequence). CDR3 coding DNA: TGTGCCAGCAGCTTCCCAGGGGGCACTGAAGCTTTCTTT. This translates into CASSFPGGTEAFF. Using reference TRBV7-9 and TRBJ1-1 for the parts outside the CDR3, the full variable domain is DTGVSQNPRHKITKRGQNVTFRCDPISEHNRLYWYRQTLGQGPEFLTYFQNEAQLEKSRLLSDRFSAERPKGSFSTLEIQRTEQGDSAMYLCASSFPGGTEAFFGQGTRLTVV.

The chain couples TRBV20-1 to TRBJ2-1; the D gene is possibly TRBD2 (7 bases). The CDR3 is made up of 16 amino acids. Trimming stripped 5 bases from V and 2 bases from J, with 19 bases between. CDR1 and CDR2 (germline): DFQATT, SNEGSKA (reference sequence). The CDR3 sequence is CSARSRGLAAYNEQFF. The DNA for the CDR3 is TGCAGTGCTCGATCCCGGGGGCTAGCGGCCTACAATGAGCAGTTCTTC.

There are a few counts of this clonotype. This chain links TRBV25-1 with TRBJ1-5, with D unclear. The CDR3 consists of 13 residues. Germline CDR1 is MGHDK and CDR2 is SYGVNS. Trimming removed 4 bases at V and 5 bases at J, with 9 bases between. The CDR3 loop is CASSAQEYQPQHF. The CDR3 DNA is TGTGCCAGCAGTGCCCAAGAGTATCAGCCCCAGCATTTT.

This clonotype was observed a handful of times. This CDR3 reads CASSPQGTDNLEPQHF. The CDR3 bases are TGTGCCAGCAGCCCTCAGGGGACAGACAACTTGGAGCCCCAGCATTTT. The chain couples TRBV7-8 to TRBJ1-5, with 7 bases lining up with TRBD1. The length of the CDR3 is 16 residues. The germline gives CDR1 SGHVS, CDR2 FQNEAQ. The trim removed 5 bases at V and 8 bases at J, leaving 15 bases unmatched.

This clonotype was counted at least ten times. V is TRBV29-1 and J is TRBJ2-1; D unclear. Germline CDR1 reads SQVTM; CDR2 reads ANQGSEA. This CDR3 contains 12 residues. With 5 bases removed from V and 5 bases from J, the gap between germline ends came to 10 bases. CDR3 in amino acids: CSVPSGHNEQFF. The CDR3 DNA reads TGCAGCGTTCCCTCCGGGCACAATGAGCAGTTCTTC.

V is TRBV7-9 and J is TRBJ2-4; TRBD1 matches 7 bases. The germline CDR1 and CDR2 sequences are SEHNR and FQNEAQ (reference sequence). After removal of 1 base from V and 6 bases from J, the junction contained 6 bases not matched to a gene. This CDR3 region has 15 residues. The CDR3 here is CASSLVEGALNIQYF. Written as DNA, the CDR3 is TGTGCCAGCAGCTTAGTCGAGGGGGCTTTAAACATTCAGTACTTC.

The V gene is TRBV6-5, the J gene TRBJ2-1; D is possibly TRBD2 (5 bases). The CDR3 sequence is 15 residues long. Trimming took 7 bases from V and 5 from J, leaving 18 bases between them. The germline V gene encodes CDR1 MNHEY and CDR2 SVGAGI. The CDR3 nucleotides are TGTGCCAGCACCTCGGGAATTCTCGAGAACAATGAGCAGTTCTTC. Its translation is CASTSGILENNEQFF.

The gene calls are TRBV7-9 and TRBJ2-1; 8 bases match TRBD1. The germline V gene has CDR1 SEHNR and CDR2 FQNEAQ (reference sequence). The CDR3 extends over 16 amino acids. V gave up 5 bases and J gave up 1 base; unmatched junction bases: 7. CDR3 bases: TGTGCCAGCAGCGCAATGACAGGGGTTTCCTACAATGAGCAGTTCTTC. The encoded protein is CASSAMTGVSYNEQFF.

The chain uses TRBV6-5 and TRBJ2-5; 13 bases are a match to TRBD2. J was trimmed by 2 bases and V by 7 bases; bases with no gene match: 7. CDR1 is MNHEY and CDR2 is SVGAGI in the germline V gene. The length of the CDR3 is 16 residues. The CDR3 sequence: CASKLLAGGEQETQYF. For the CDR3, the DNA is TGTGCCAGCAAACTACTAGCGGGAGGGGAGCAAGAGACCCAGTACTTC.

The V call is TRBV7-9, the J call TRBJ2-5, with TRBD2 matching 14 bases. V lost 5 bases and J lost 4; bases outside the gene matches: 9. The CDR3 has 17 amino acids. Per the germline V gene, CDR1 is SEHNR and CDR2 is FQNEAQ (reference sequence). The DNA of the CDR3 is TGTGCCAGCAGCGACGTGACTAGCGGGAGGGCTGGAGAGACCCAGTACTTC. It codes for CASSDVTSGRAGETQYF.

V gene TRBV19 combines with J gene TRBJ2-7; D might be TRBD2 (5 bases). The CDR3 runs 12 residues. V lost 6 bases to trimming and J lost 1 base, with 7 bases between them. Germline CDR1 reads LNHDA; CDR2 reads SQIVND (reference sequence). As DNA, the CDR3 is TGTGCCAGTAGCGGACTTTCCTACGAGCAGTACTTC. It codes for CASSGLSYEQYF.

The V and J genes are TRBV10-3 and TRBJ1-1; D is perhaps TRBD1 (5 bases). V was clipped by 0 bases and J by 0 bases, with 8 bases between them. Germline V CDR1 and CDR2: ENHRY, SYGVKD. The CDR3 contains 15 residues. This CDR3 reads CAISESAGMNTEAFF. The CDR3 DNA reads as TGTGCCATCAGTGAGTCTGCAGGGATGAACACTGAAGCTTTCTTT.

This clonotype was detected many times. The V call is TRBV29-1, the J call TRBJ2-4; 7 bases are shared with TRBD1. This CDR3 spans 13 amino acids. Losses at the gene ends were 6 bases for V and 5 bases for J; bases not matched to a gene: 7. Germline CDR1 reads SQVTM; CDR2 reads ANQGSEA. The CDR3 here is CSVTRDSQNIQYF. The DNA of the CDR3 is TGCAGCGTCACCCGGGACAGCCAAAACATTCAGTACTTC.

This clonotype was detected a few times. The genes are TRBV5-4 and TRBJ2-2; D call uncertain. Trimming removed 7 bases from V and 0 bases from J, with 4 bases in between. CDR1 and CDR2 (germline): SGHNT, YYREEE (reference sequence). The CDR3 length is 12 residues. The CDR3 here is CASAANTGELFF. In nucleotides, the CDR3 is TGTGCCAGCGCAGCGAACACCGGGGAGCTGTTTTTT.

This chain joins TRBV13 and TRBJ2-1, with 9 bases aligning to TRBD2. With V trimmed by 4 bases and J by 5 bases, 12 bases remained unmatched. CDR1 is PRHDT and CDR2 is FYEKMQ in the germline V gene (reference sequence). This CDR3 is 17 amino acids long. The CDR3 sequence is CASSSMTSGLLNNEQFF. The CDR3 DNA sequence: TGTGCCAGCAGCTCTATGACTAGCGGCTTATTAAACAATGAGCAGTTCTTC.

This clonotype was seen at least ten times. The V gene is TRBV12-3 or TRBV12-4, the J gene TRBJ2-2; a weak D match, TRBD1 (6 bases). Trimming took 7 bases from V and 5 from J, leaving 14 bases between them. The CDR3 runs 14 residues. Written as DNA, the CDR3 is TGTGCCAGCACCCCCACAGGGTTAACCGGGGAGCTGTTTTTT. Amino acids: CASTPTGLTGELFF.

The CDR3 loop reads CAWNQGSSYEQYF. DNA for the CDR3: TGTGCCTGGAATCAGGGTAGCTCCTACGAGCAGTACTTC. The chain couples TRBV30 to TRBJ2-7; tentative D call: TRBD1 (5 bases). Germline-derived CDR1 and CDR2 are GTSNPN and SVGIG (reference sequence). V was pared by 4 bases and J by 0 bases, with 10 bases between. The length of the CDR3 is 13 residues.

Turning to this clonotype: This could be a read error, since a much larger clone is one nucleotide away. V and J are TRBV4-3 and TRBJ1-1; D ambiguous. The CDR3 covers 12 residues. Germline lookup yields CDR1 LGHNA and CDR2 YSLEER. The V and J ends lost 1 base and 4 bases respectively, with 4 bases between them. Here the CDR3 DNA reads TGCGCCAGCAGCCAAGGGGTCACTGAAGCTTTCTTT. Translated, it gives CASSQGVTEAFF.

The table lists this clonotype with many counts. CDR3 sequence (DNA): TGCGCCAGCAGCCCTGGGGTAGCAGGGGGCTACGAGCAGTACTTC. Protein sequence: CASSPGVAGGYEQYF. The chain has TRBV4-1 and TRBJ2-7, with 7 bases fitting TRBD1. Trimming removed 4 bases from V and 3 bases from J; junction bases left unmatched: 9. The CDR3 consists of 15 residues. Germline V lookup: CDR1 MGHRA, CDR2 YSYEKL.

The rearrangement uses TRBV5-1 and TRBJ2-2; D gene ambiguous. Trimming took 4 bases from V and 0 from J, leaving 10 bases between them. This CDR3 has 15 amino acids. Germline V gene data show CDR1 as SGHRS and CDR2 as YFSETQ. CDR3 bases: TGCGCCAGCAGCCCGGGCGATACGAACACCGGGGAGCTGTTTTTT. It translates to CASSPGDTNTGELFF.

V and J are TRBV7-9 and TRBJ2-3; D possibly corresponds to TRBD2 (6 bases). The CDR3 runs 16 residues. Trimming pared 5 bases from V and 2 bases from J, leaving 17 bases between. CDR1 and CDR2 (germline): SEHNR, FQNEAQ (reference sequence). CDR3 nucleotides: TGTGCCAGCAGCGACCCGGGACTTCATCCCACAGATACGCAGTATTTT. Translating it yields CASSDPGLHPTDTQYF. Full variable domain (missing parts from reference TRBV7-9 and TRBJ2-3): DTGVSQNPRHKITKRGQNVTFRCDPISEHNRLYWYRQTLGQGPEFLTYFQNEAQLEKSRLLSDRFSAERPKGSFSTLEIQRTEQGDSAMYLCASSDPGLHPTDTQYFGPGTRLTVL.

This clonotype has a count of ten or more. This chain connects TRBV10-3 to TRBJ2-1, with 14 positions matching TRBD2. CDR1 is ENHRY, CDR2 SYGVKD, per germline. V shed 3 bases, J shed 4 bases, and the junction held 8 bases outside the gene matches. This CDR3 spans 18 amino acids. CDR3 nucleotide sequence: TGTGCCATCAGTGACCCGGGACTAGCGGGAGTAGAGTACAATGAGCAGTTCTTC. Protein product: CAISDPGLAGVEYNEQFF.